The 16 T cell receptor beta chains below were found in one sample sequenced in a study of blood T cell repertoires in COVID-19. Only in-frame clones appear in the TCRdb table, and some are missing; sequencing was by immunoSEQ multiplex PCR. This repertoire shows fewer than 150,000 clones, approximately 88% found once; its top ten account for around 12%. Sequencing was done on a sample of peripheral blood. The receptor source for this set is a woman aged 30 to 39 who had recovered from COVID-19.

The J gene is TRBJ2-6, the V gene TRBV6-1, with TRBD1 matching 7 bases. Looked up from germline, CDR1 is MNHNS and CDR2 is SASEGT. CDR3 length: 18 residues. Losses at the gene ends were 4 bases for V and 0 bases for J; bases not matched to a gene: 9. CDR3 in DNA: TGTGCCAGCAGTGCCGACAGGGCCAGATCCTCTGGGGCCAACGTCCTGACTTTC. It is translated as CASSADRARSSGANVLTF.

This clone has just a few counts. V usage is TRBV6-5 and J usage is TRBJ1-1; TRBD1 aligns across 9 bases. This CDR3 spans 13 amino acids. The germline gives CDR1 MNHEY, CDR2 SVGAGI. Germline trimming cut 6 bases from V and 11 bases from J; bases unmatched to any gene: 10. This CDR3 is CASRAGQGLTAFF. CDR3 DNA: TGTGCCAGCAGAGCCGGACAGGGGTTGACGGCTTTCTTT.

The chain couples TRBV5-1 to TRBJ1-2; D is undetermined. The CDR3 contains 15 residues. Germline CDR1 reads SGHRS; CDR2 reads YFSETQ. With 4 bases removed from V and 5 bases from J, the gap between germline ends came to 18 bases. The CDR3 DNA follows: TGCGCCAGCAGCCCTCCTACAGCCGGCGGGTATGGCTACACCTTC. Protein: CASSPPTAGGYGYTF.

This clone has more than one count but fewer than ten. CDR3 amino acids: CASSPTSSGEDEQYF. For the CDR3, the DNA is TGTGCCAGCAGCCCCACGTCCAGTGGTGAGGACGAGCAGTACTTC. V usage is TRBV6-4 and J usage is TRBJ2-7, with D unclear. CDR3 length: 15 amino acids. The germline CDR1 and CDR2 sequences are MRHNA and SNTAGT. Trimming left V 6 bases short and J 5 bases short, with 20 bases between.

This chain uses TRBV11-3 with TRBJ2-5; D remains unclear. This CDR3 has 13 residues. Per germline, CDR1 SGHNT and CDR2 YENEEA. V was pared by 8 bases and J by 1 base, with 11 bases between. This chain's CDR3 is CASPREVQETQYF. CDR3 nucleotide sequence: TGTGCCAGCCCCAGAGAGGTCCAAGAGACCCAGTACTTC.

The rearrangement uses TRBV12-3 or TRBV12-4 and TRBJ2-3; D is unresolved. The length of the CDR3 is 13 residues. The ends were cut back, 3 bases at V and 8 bases at J, with 12 bases in the middle. The CDR3 region is CASSLPASVTQYF. CDR3 coding DNA: TGTGCCAGCAGTTTGCCAGCGAGCGTTACGCAGTATTTT.

The chain carries TRBV5-1 and TRBJ1-2, with D possibly TRBD1 on 5 matching bases. Germline loops: CDR1 SGHRS, CDR2 YFSETQ. CDR3 length equals 14 residues. V lost 2 bases and J lost 4, with 12 bases in between. The CDR3 DNA follows: TGCGCCAGCAGCTTTCGACAGTCACCCTATGGCTACACCTTC. This sequence encodes CASSFRQSPYGYTF.

CDR3 bases: TGTGCCAGCAGTTATCCCGGCCGGGGGAACACTGAAGCTTTCTTT. Translated: CASSYPGRGNTEAFF. The chain couples TRBV6-5 to TRBJ1-1; no clear D gene. Germline CDR1 and CDR2: MNHEY and SVGAGI. The ends were cut back, 3 bases at V and 1 base at J, with 12 bases in the middle. The CDR3 length is 15 residues.

This clone has only a few counts. The chain carries TRBV6-1 and TRBJ2-1, with a weak D call TRBD2 (6 bases). The germline CDR1 and CDR2 sequences are MNHNS and SASEGT. The germline V and J ends were trimmed by 3 bases and 2 bases, with 11 bases remaining between them. The CDR3 has 15 amino acids. CDR3 coding DNA: TGTGCCAGCAGTGATAGGGAGGAGGCCTACAATGAGCAGTTCTTC. Its translation is CASSDREEAYNEQFF.

The V call is TRBV18, the J call TRBJ1-1; 8 bases are shared with TRBD1. The V segment lost 5 bases and the J segment 3 bases; nucleotides outside the gene matches: 8. This CDR3 contains 15 residues. Germline V gene lookup returns CDR1 KGHSH and CDR2 LQKENI. For the CDR3, the DNA is TGTGCCAGCTCATTCGGCGGGGGACAGGACACTGAAGCTTTCTTT. It translates to CASSFGGGQDTEAFF.

The genes are TRBV18 and TRBJ2-1; 8 bases fit TRBD2. The trim removed 0 bases at V and 10 bases at J, leaving 14 bases unmatched. Germline V gives CDR1 KGHSH, CDR2 LQKENI. The CDR3 is 17 residues long. The CDR3 reads CASSPPGSGSGLVEQFF. CDR3 in DNA: TGTGCCAGCTCACCACCTGGGAGCGGGAGTGGTTTAGTGGAGCAGTTCTTC.

The CDR3 DNA reads TGTGCCAGCTCACTACAGGCTGTTAACACTGAAGCTTTCTTT. It translates to CASSLQAVNTEAFF. The chain is built from TRBV18 and TRBJ1-1, with a possible D match to TRBD1 (5 bases). There are 14 residues in the CDR3. The V and J ends lost 4 bases and 2 bases respectively, with 11 bases between them. CDR1 and CDR2 (germline): KGHSH, LQKENI.

V gene TRBV30 combines with J gene TRBJ2-5, with 7 nucleotides matching TRBD1. Trimming cost V 2 bases and J 1 base; bases outside gene matches: 4. Germline CDR1 reads GTSNPN; CDR2 reads SVGIG (reference sequence). The CDR3 length is 14 residues. The CDR3 coding sequence is TGTGCCTGGAGTTCCGAGGGGGCCCAAGAGACCCAGTACTTC. Translation: CAWSSEGAQETQYF.

This clone was recorded a few times. The rearrangement links TRBV2 to TRBJ1-4; D perhaps matches TRBD1 (5 bases). V lost 6 bases and J lost 5, with 13 bases in between. The CDR3 is 14 residues long. CDR1 is SNHLY and CDR2 is FYNNEI in the germline V gene. The CDR3 DNA follows: TGTGCCAGCAGGGAACAGGCATTAAATGAAAAACTGTTTTTT. This codes for CASREQALNEKLFF.

This chain joins TRBV19 and TRBJ1-2; D is ambiguous. V was pared by 4 bases and J by 0 bases, with 6 bases between. This CDR3 spans 13 amino acids. In germline, CDR1 is LNHDA, CDR2 SQIVND (reference sequence). Here the CDR3 reads CASSTLANYGYTF. The CDR3 nucleotides read TGTGCCAGTAGTACGTTAGCTAACTATGGCTACACCTTC.

CDR3 nucleotides: TGTGCCAGCAGTGAATGGGGGGAGGTCTCACCCCTCCACTTT. Its translation is CASSEWGEVSPLHF. V gene TRBV6-1 combines with J gene TRBJ1-6; D is possibly TRBD1 (5 bases). Germline CDR1 and CDR2: MNHNS and SASEGT. V dropped 2 bases and J dropped 10 bases, with 12 bases sitting between them. The CDR3 has 14 amino acids.